The T cell receptor beta chain described here comes from a study of blood T cell repertoires in COVID-19. Study context: Specimens from acute and convalescent COVID-19 originated in the United States, Italy and Spain. Sample material is recorded as cDNA or gDNA derived from T cells, B-cell-depleted T cells, or PBMCs.

Original processing methods: Amplification with reference gene primers provided the estimates of nucleated cell counts. The table came from immunoSEQ multiplex PCR; TCRdb's copy has only in-frame clones and leaves some out. That table supplies the V and J calls and clone size; D and trimming were determined from the DNA. Among some 45,000 clones listed, 80% to 90% were seen once. V lost 8 bases and J lost 2; bases outside the gene matches: 7. CDR3 size: 14 residues. The V gene's germline CDR1 is MDHEN and CDR2 SYDVKM. Sequencing was performed on peripheral blood. The TCR was taken from a human donor with active COVID-19. The donor label of this sample is uncertain. This chain uses TRBV28 with TRBJ2-5, with TRBD1 matching 8 bases. CDR3 DNA sequence: TGTGCCAGCTCGCCGGACAGGGAACAAGAGACCCAGTACTTC. Its translation: CASSPDREQETQYF.